This TCR beta chain was recovered during a study of OX40 agonist ivuxolimab in advanced cancers. Overall study context: A history of anti-PD-1, anti-PD-L1 or anti-CTLA-4 therapy was acceptable, and 30% to 45% had some.

Germline-derived CDR1 and CDR2 are SGHNT and YENEEA. The CDR3 length is 16 residues. Trimming pared 5 bases from V and 6 bases from J, leaving 19 bases between. Clones were sequenced by immunoSEQ multiplex PCR, and TCRdb holds only the in-frame ones, with some missing. Of 48,000 or so clones listed, about 87% are singletons. This rearrangement joins TRBV11-3 to TRBJ2-2; D remains ambiguous. This TCR was recovered from an adult with an advanced solid tumor such as melanoma, head and neck, liver or kidney cancer. The material was CD4+ or CD8+ T cells sorted from blood, obtained in a trial of the OX40 agonist ivuxolimab. CDR3 coding DNA: TGTGCCAGCAGCCCGGGCCGTGGGGAATCCGCCGGGGAGCTGTTTTTT. This sequence encodes CASSPGRGESAGELFF.